What follows are 15 T cell receptor beta chains derived from one specimen sequenced in a study of draining lymph node invasion in breast cancer (TCRdb year 2020). Memory conventional CD4 T cells were isolated by sorting for CD4+ CD45RA- CD25- cells. Receptors were amplified or captured by bulk RNA-seq. TCRdb records Illumina HiSeq 2500 as the sequencer. Through fastp at Q25 and MiXCR, TCRdb rebuilt clones from the public reads, retaining in-frame beta chains. Each CDR3 protein gets just one entry, which takes the most common genes and DNA from the rows behind it. This sample is represented by around 3,500 distinct CDR3 sequences; around 78% of them were singletons. In total, the top ten clones hold approximately 1.8% of the sample. Sequencing was done on a sample of sorted memory CD4+ effector T cells from a lymph node. Interpreted using the paper, the cell subset or site label stands for: CD45RA-negative sorted CD4+ T cells (memory Tconv or effector/memory Treg). All receptors derive from a female donor with luminal breast cancer.

This sequence joins TRBV5-1 and TRBJ2-5; maybe TRBD2 (5 bases). The CDR3 is made up of 13 amino acids. Germline loops: CDR1 SGHRS, CDR2 YFSETQ. Trimming removed 4 bases from V and 2 bases from J, with 9 bases in between. This CDR3 is CASSTTTQETQYF. CDR3 coding DNA: TGCGCCAGCAGCACGACTACTCAAGAGACCCAGTACTTC.

V is TRBV7-2 and J is TRBJ2-3, with D possibly TRBD2 on 5 matching bases. This CDR3 has 15 amino acids. CDR1 and CDR2 from the germline V gene are SGHTA and FQGNSA. Between the trimmed V and J ends, which lost 5 bases and 2 bases, there was a span of 14 bases. CDR3 residues: CASSPRALLTDTQYF. The DNA for the CDR3 is TGTGCCAGCAGCCCGCGGGCCCTACTCACAGATACGCAGTATTTT.

This sequence joins TRBV5-1 and TRBJ2-7, with 10 bases identical to TRBD2. This CDR3 comprises 14 residues. Germline V gene lookup returns CDR1 SGHRS and CDR2 YFSETQ. V lost 1 base and J lost 6; bases outside the gene matches: 4. As DNA, the CDR3 is TGCGCCAGCAGCTTGTTATTAGCGGGAGGCGAGCAGTACTTC. Amino acid sequence: CASSLLLAGGEQYF. Full variable domain (rest looked up from reference TRBV5-1 and TRBJ2-7): KAGVTQTPRYLIKTRGQQVTLSCSPISGHRSVSWYQQTPGQGLQFLFEYFSETQRNKGNFPGRFSGRQFSNSRSEMNVSTLELGDSALYLCASSLLLAGGEQYFGPGTRLTVT.

The table lists this clonotype with a count of one. CDR3 DNA sequence: TGCGCCAGCGGCAGGGGGGATTCGACTAATGAAAAACTGTTTTTT. Translation: CASGRGDSTNEKLFF. The V and J genes are TRBV5-1 and TRBJ1-4; 7 bases line up with TRBD1. There are 15 residues in the CDR3. V dropped 7 bases and J dropped 2; count of bases not matched to a gene: 8. CDR1 is SGHRS, CDR2 YFSETQ, per germline. Combining the CDR3 with reference TRBV5-1 and TRBJ1-4 gives the whole variable domain KAGVTQTPRYLIKTRGQQVTLSCSPISGHRSVSWYQQTPGQGLQFLFEYFSETQRNKGNFPGRFSGRQFSNSRSEMNVSTLELGDSALYLCASGRGDSTNEKLFFGSGTQLSVL.

V and J are TRBV7-2 and TRBJ2-5, with no clear D. CDR1 is SGHTA and CDR2 is FQGNSA in the germline V gene. The CDR3 length is 14 residues. The V end lost 0 bases, the J end lost 7 bases, and 12 bases lay between the germline ends. This chain's CDR3 is CASSLAEHRGTQYF. The CDR3 DNA sequence: TGTGCCAGCAGCTTAGCGGAGCACCGAGGGACCCAGTACTTC.

The V call is TRBV11-2, the J call TRBJ2-2, with D unresolved. V gave up 5 bases and J gave up 1 base, with 8 bases separating them. The CDR3 consists of 14 residues. Per the germline V gene, CDR1 is SGHAT and CDR2 is FQNNGV. Here the CDR3 reads CASSLTWNTGELFF. CDR3 DNA: TGTGCCAGCAGCCTTACCTGGAACACCGGGGAGCTGTTTTTT. Supplemented by reference TRBV11-2 and TRBJ2-2, the full variable domain reads EAGVAQSPRYKIIEKRQSVAFWCNPISGHATLYWYQQILGQGPKLLIQFQNNGVVDDSQLPKDRFSAERLKGVDSTLKIQPAKLEDSAVYLCASSLTWNTGELFFGEGSRLTVL.

This clonotype appeared a few times. The CDR3 coding sequence is TGTGCCAGCTCCCTAGTCTCATACGAGCAGTACTTC. This codes for CASSLVSYEQYF. The J gene is TRBJ2-7, the V gene TRBV18; D ambiguous. Trimming removed 6 bases at V and 4 bases at J, with 10 bases between. From germline, CDR1 is KGHSH and CDR2 LQKENI. The CDR3 spans 12 residues. Supplemented by reference TRBV18 and TRBJ2-7, the full variable domain reads NAGVMQNPRHLVRRRGQEARLRCSPMKGHSHVYWYRQLPEEGLKFMVYLQKENIIDESGMPKERFSAEFPKEGPSILRIQQVVRGDSAAYFCASSLVSYEQYFGPGTRLTVT.

The rearrangement joins TRBV11-2 to TRBJ2-3, with 12 bases that match TRBD2. Losses at the gene ends were 2 bases for V and 1 base for J; bases not matched to a gene: 7. Germline lookup yields CDR1 SGHAT and CDR2 FQNNGV. The CDR3 spans 18 residues. CDR3 bases: TGTGCCAGCAGCTTATCTCAGACTAGCGGGGGTCGCACAGATACGCAGTATTTT. Its translation: CASSLSQTSGGRTDTQYF.

CDR3 protein: CAWSSRTKGNTIYF. The CDR3 nucleotides are TGTGCCTGGAGTAGCCGGACGAAAGGAAACACCATATATTTT. The V call is TRBV30, the J call TRBJ1-3; D not resolved. Germline loops: CDR1 GTSNPN, CDR2 SVGIG (reference sequence). The CDR3 is made up of 14 amino acids. Trimming took 2 bases from V and 4 from J, leaving 12 bases between them.

This clonotype has a handful of counts. This rearrangement joins TRBV7-2 to TRBJ1-3; D is possibly TRBD1 (5 bases). Trimming pared 5 bases from V and 6 bases from J, leaving 17 bases between. CDR1 is SGHTA and CDR2 is FQGNSA in the germline V gene. The CDR3 is 15 residues long. This chain's CDR3 is CASSATRDPPNTIYF. In DNA, the CDR3 is TGTGCCAGCAGCGCGACCCGGGACCCCCCAAACACCATATATTTT.

The J gene is TRBJ2-6, the V gene TRBV20-1; TRBD1 matches at 7 bases. V lost 6 bases and J lost 1; bases outside the gene matches: 9. This CDR3 has 16 amino acids. Germline CDR1 DFQATT, CDR2 SNEGSKA (reference sequence). The CDR3 is CSAPGTEGSGANVLTF. The DNA for the CDR3 is TGCAGTGCCCCTGGGACAGAAGGGTCTGGGGCCAACGTCCTGACTTTC.

CDR3 DNA: TGTGCCACCAGCAGAGATGGGATGAACACTGAAGCTTTCTTT. Its translation: CATSRDGMNTEAFF. This chain joins TRBV15 and TRBJ1-1, with D hard to call. The germline V and J ends were trimmed by 0 bases and 0 bases, with 5 bases remaining between them. CDR1 is LNHNV and CDR2 is YYDKDF in the germline V gene (reference sequence). This CDR3 region has 14 residues.

The chain is built from TRBV27 and TRBJ1-4; D is perhaps TRBD1 (6 bases). This CDR3 has 14 residues. The germline CDR1 and CDR2 sequences are MNHEY and SMNVEV (reference sequence). With 4 bases removed from V and 7 bases from J, the gap between germline ends came to 13 bases. The CDR3 coding sequence is TGTGCCAGCAGTTCCCTAGGGGGGGGTGAAAAACTGTTTTTT. Translating it yields CASSSLGGGEKLFF.

The chain combines TRBV7-2 with TRBJ2-1; D remains unclear. Germline CDR1 SGHTA, CDR2 FQGNSA. The V end lost 1 base, the J end lost 2 bases, and 9 bases lay between the germline ends. This CDR3 is built from 15 residues. The CDR3 here is CASSLGFAAYNEQFF. As DNA, the CDR3 is TGTGCCAGCAGCTTAGGGTTCGCGGCCTACAATGAGCAGTTCTTC.

The V gene is TRBV10-3, the J gene TRBJ2-7; TRBD1 aligns across 8 bases. The V segment lost 7 bases and the J segment 6 bases; nucleotides outside the gene matches: 11. Germline CDR1 ENHRY, CDR2 SYGVKD. The CDR3 length is 14 residues. The CDR3 nucleotides read TGTGCCATCACCACGGACAGGGCTAGGACCGAGCAGTACTTC. Its protein product is CAITTDRARTEQYF.